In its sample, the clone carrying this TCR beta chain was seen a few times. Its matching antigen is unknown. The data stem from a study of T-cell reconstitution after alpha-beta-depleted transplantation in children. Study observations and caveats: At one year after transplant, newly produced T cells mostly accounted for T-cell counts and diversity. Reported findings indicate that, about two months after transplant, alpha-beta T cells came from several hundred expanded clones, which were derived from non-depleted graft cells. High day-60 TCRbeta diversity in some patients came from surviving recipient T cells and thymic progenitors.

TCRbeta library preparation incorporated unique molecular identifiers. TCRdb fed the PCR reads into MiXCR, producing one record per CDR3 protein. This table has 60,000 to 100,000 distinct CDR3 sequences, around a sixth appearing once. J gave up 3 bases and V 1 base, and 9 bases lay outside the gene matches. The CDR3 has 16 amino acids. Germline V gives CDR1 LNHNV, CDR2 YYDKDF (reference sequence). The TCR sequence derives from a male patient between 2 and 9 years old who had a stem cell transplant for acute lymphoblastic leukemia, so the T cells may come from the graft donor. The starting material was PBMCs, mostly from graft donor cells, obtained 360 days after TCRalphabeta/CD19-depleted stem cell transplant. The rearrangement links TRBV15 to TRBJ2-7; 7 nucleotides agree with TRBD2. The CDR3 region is CATSRGWTSRVYEQYF. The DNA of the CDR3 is TGTGCCACCAGCAGAGGCTGGACTAGTCGGGTCTACGAGCAGTACTTC.